This TCR beta chain was recovered during a study of metastatic and nonmetastatic thyroid tumors. Prior to thyroid surgery, none of the patients had received any treatment. TCRdb re-called the PCR reads via MiXCR. In the table there are about 20,000 clones, approximately 31% of which are singletons. The V and J ends lost 3 bases and 5 bases, in that order; junction bases with no gene match: 7. This CDR3 has 14 residues. Germline V lookup: CDR1 SGDLS, CDR2 YYNGEE. The gene calls are TRBV9 and TRBJ1-2, with 7 bases matching TRBD1. Sequencing was performed on blood. This receptor was taken from a female donor with papillary thyroid cancer or a benign thyroid nodule (not recorded which). Some clones in this sample may be carry-over from other donors' samples. Here the CDR3 reads CASSGRQGPYGYTF. For the CDR3, the DNA is TGTGCCAGCAGCGGACGACAGGGACCTTATGGCTACACCTTC.